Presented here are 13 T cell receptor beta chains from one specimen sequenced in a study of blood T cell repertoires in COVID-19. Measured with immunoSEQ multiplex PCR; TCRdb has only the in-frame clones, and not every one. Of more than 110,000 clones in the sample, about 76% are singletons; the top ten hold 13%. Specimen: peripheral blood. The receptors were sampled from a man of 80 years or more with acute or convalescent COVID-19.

The CDR3 spells CSVDRAMNTEAFF. For the CDR3, the DNA is TGCAGCGTGGACAGGGCCATGAACACTGAAGCTTTCTTT. The V gene is TRBV29-1, the J gene TRBJ1-1; TRBD1 aligns across 8 bases. There are 13 residues in the CDR3. V shed 6 bases and J 0 bases; nucleotides not matched to a gene: 3. Germline V lookup: CDR1 SQVTM, CDR2 ANQGSEA.

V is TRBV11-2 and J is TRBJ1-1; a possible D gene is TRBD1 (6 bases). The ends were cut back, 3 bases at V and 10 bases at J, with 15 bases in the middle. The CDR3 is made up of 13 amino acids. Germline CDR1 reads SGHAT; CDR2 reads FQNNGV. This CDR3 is CASSFYRDLGAFF. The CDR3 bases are TGTGCCAGCAGCTTTTACAGGGATTTAGGAGCTTTCTTT.

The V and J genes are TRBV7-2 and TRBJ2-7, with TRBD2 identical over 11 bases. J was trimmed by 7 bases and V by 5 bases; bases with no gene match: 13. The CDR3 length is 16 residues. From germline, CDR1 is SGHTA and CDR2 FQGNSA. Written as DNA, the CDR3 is TGTGCCAGCAGCCAAGGGCCTAGCGGGGGGCAGGAAGAGCAGTACTTC. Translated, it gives CASSQGPSGGQEEQYF.

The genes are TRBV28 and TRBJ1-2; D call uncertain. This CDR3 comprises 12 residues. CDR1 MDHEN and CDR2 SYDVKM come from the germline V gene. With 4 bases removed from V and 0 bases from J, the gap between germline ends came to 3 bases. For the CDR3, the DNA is TGTGCCAGCAGTTCATCTAACTATGGCTACACCTTC. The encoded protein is CASSSSNYGYTF.

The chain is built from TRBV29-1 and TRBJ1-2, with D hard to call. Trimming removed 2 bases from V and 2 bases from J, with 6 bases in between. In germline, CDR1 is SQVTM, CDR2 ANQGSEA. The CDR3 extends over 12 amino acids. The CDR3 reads CSVEQRNYGYTF. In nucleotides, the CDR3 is TGCAGCGTTGAACAGAGGAACTATGGCTACACCTTC.

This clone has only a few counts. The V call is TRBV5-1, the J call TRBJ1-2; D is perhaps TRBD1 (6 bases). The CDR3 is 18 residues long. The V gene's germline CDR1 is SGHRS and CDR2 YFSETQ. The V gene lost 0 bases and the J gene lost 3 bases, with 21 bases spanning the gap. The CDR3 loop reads CASSLEPGGLGLDYGYTF. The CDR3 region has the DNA TGCGCCAGCAGCTTGGAGCCTGGGGGCCTCGGATTAGACTATGGCTACACCTTC.

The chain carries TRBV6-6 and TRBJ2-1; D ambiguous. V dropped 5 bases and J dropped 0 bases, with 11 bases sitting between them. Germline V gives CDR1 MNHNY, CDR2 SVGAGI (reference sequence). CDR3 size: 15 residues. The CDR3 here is CASSTLPSSYNEQFF. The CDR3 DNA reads TGTGCCAGCAGTACCCTTCCCAGCTCCTACAATGAGCAGTTCTTC.

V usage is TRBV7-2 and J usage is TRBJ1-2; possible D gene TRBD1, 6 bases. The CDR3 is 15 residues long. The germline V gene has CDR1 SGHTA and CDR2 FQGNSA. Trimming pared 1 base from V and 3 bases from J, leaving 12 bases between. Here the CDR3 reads CASSLVAGVDYGYTF. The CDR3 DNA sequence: TGTGCCAGCAGCTTAGTCGCAGGGGTAGACTATGGCTACACCTTC.

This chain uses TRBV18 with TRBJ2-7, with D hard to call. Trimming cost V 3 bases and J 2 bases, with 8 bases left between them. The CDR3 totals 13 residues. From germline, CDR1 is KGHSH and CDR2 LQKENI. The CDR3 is CASSPSTTYEQYF. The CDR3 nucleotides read TGTGCCAGCTCACCCTCGACAACCTACGAGCAGTACTTC.

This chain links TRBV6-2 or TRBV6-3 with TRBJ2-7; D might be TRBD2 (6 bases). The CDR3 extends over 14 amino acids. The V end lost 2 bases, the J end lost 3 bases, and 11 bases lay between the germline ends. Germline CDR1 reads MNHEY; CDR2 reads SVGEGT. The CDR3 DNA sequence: TGTGCCAGCAGTTACGCCTCGGGGGTCTACGAGCAGTACTTC. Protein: CASSYASGVYEQYF.

The CDR3 DNA reads TGTGCCAGCAGCTTAGACAGAGAAGAGACCCAGTACTTC. This codes for CASSLDREETQYF. The chain uses TRBV7-2 and TRBJ2-5; D ambiguous. Germline-derived CDR1 and CDR2 are SGHTA and FQGNSA. The CDR3 loop spans 13 amino acids. Trimming removed 1 base from V and 3 bases from J, with 6 bases in between.

In nucleotides, the CDR3 is TGCGCCAGCAGCCAAGAACTAGCGGGGGGCACAGATACGCAGTATTTT. The encoded protein is CASSQELAGGTDTQYF. The rearrangement joins TRBV4-3 to TRBJ2-3; 11 bases agree with TRBD2. This CDR3 has 16 residues. The trim removed 0 bases at V and 1 base at J, leaving 0 bases unmatched. Germline lookup yields CDR1 LGHNA and CDR2 YSLEER.

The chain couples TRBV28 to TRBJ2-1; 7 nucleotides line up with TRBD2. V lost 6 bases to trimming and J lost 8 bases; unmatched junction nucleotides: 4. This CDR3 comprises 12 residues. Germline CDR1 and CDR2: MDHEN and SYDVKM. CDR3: CASRTSFDEQFF. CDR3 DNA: TGTGCCAGCAGGACTAGCTTCGATGAGCAGTTCTTC.